These 18 T cell receptor beta chains share one sample of origin, sequenced in a study of T cells after yellow fever vaccination. TCRdb ran MiXCR on the 5' RACE reads and lists one entry per CDR3 protein. The data contain fewer than 500,000 distinct CDR3 sequences, around a sixth of them singletons. The specimen comprised PBMCs, sampled before the yellow fever booster vaccination. These receptors came from a man aged 18 to 30 who received the YFV17D yellow fever vaccine.

This clonotype was recorded at least ten times. The chain links TRBV5-1 to TRBJ2-3; D may be TRBD2 (8 bases). The CDR3 runs to 14 residues. The V gene lost 4 bases and the J gene lost 9 bases, with 18 bases spanning the gap. Germline V gene sequence: CDR1 SGHRS, CDR2 YFSETQ. The CDR3 coding sequence is TGCGCCAGCAGCGGGGACAGCCGGGAGGGGACGCAGTATTTT. Residues: CASSGDSREGTQYF.

This chain uses TRBV4-3 with TRBJ2-1; 14 nucleotides line up with TRBD2. Germline CDR1 reads LGHNA; CDR2 reads YSLEER. The CDR3 extends over 16 amino acids. The junction had 6 bases not matched to a gene; V was cut back by 3 bases and J by 8 bases. This CDR3 reads CASSHLTSGGAYEQFF. CDR3 coding DNA: TGCGCCAGCAGCCATTTGACTAGCGGGGGGGCCTATGAGCAGTTCTTC.

The CDR3 region is CASSTNGYTYEQYV. The CDR3 DNA follows: TGTGCCAGCAGCACAAACGGGTATACCTACGAGCAGTACGTC. The rearrangement uses TRBV5-4 and TRBJ2-7; no firm D call. CDR1 is SGHNT, CDR2 YYREEE, per germline (reference sequence). The CDR3 totals 14 residues. Trimming pared 4 bases from V and 2 bases from J, leaving 13 bases between.

The chain joins TRBV6-2 or TRBV6-3 to TRBJ2-7; TRBD1 agrees at 7 bases. V shed 10 bases and J 2 bases; nucleotides not matched to a gene: 8. Germline CDR1 is MNHEY and CDR2 is SVGEGT. CDR3 length: 13 amino acids. The CDR3 loop reads CAIRGTLAYEQYV. CDR3 DNA sequence: TGTGCCATCAGGGGGACACTTGCCTACGAGCAGTACGTC.

The chain has TRBV20-1 and TRBJ1-2; 8 positions agree with TRBD1. The CDR3 runs 15 residues. Germline CDR1 is DFQATT and CDR2 is SNEGSKA (reference sequence). V dropped 1 base and J dropped 6; count of bases not matched to a gene: 10. The CDR3 loop reads CSARGARTGLDGYTF. CDR3 sequence (DNA): TGCAGTGCTAGAGGCGCAAGGACAGGGCTGGATGGCTACACCTTC.

The chain's CDR3 is CSVSEDRITGELFF. The CDR3 nucleotides are TGCAGCGTTTCAGAGGACAGAATCACCGGGGAGCTGTTTTTT. This chain uses TRBV29-1 with TRBJ2-2; TRBD1 is a possible D gene (6 bases). Trimming took 5 bases from V and 4 from J, leaving 14 bases between them. CDR3 length: 14 amino acids. Germline V CDR1 and CDR2: SQVTM, ANQGSEA.

This clonotype was picked up a small number of times. V and J are TRBV5-1 and TRBJ2-5; 14 positions match TRBD2. Losses at the gene ends were 4 bases for V and 3 bases for J; bases not matched to a gene: 11. This CDR3 is built from 18 residues. Per germline, CDR1 SGHRS and CDR2 YFSETQ. Here the CDR3 DNA reads TGCGCCAGCAGCAAACGTAGCCAGGGACTAGCGGGGGAAGAGACCCAGTACTTC. Protein product: CASSKRSQGLAGEETQYF. The full variable domain, in which reference TRBV5-1 and TRBJ2-5 provide the parts outside the CDR3, is KAGVTQTPRYLIKTRGQQVTLSCSPISGHRSVSWYQQTPGQGLQFLFEYFSETQRNKGNFPGRFSGRQFSNSRSEMNVSTLELGDSALYLCASSKRSQGLAGEETQYFGPGTRLLVL.

This clonotype was observed a few times. V usage is TRBV6-6 and J usage is TRBJ2-6, with D unresolved. The germline gives CDR1 MNHNY, CDR2 SVGAGI (reference sequence). This CDR3 is built from 15 residues. Between the trimmed V and J ends, which lost 4 bases and 0 bases, there was a span of 7 bases. CDR3 nucleotide sequence: TGTGCCAGCAGTTTCCTGAGCTCTGGGGCCAACGTCCTGACTTTC. Translation: CASSFLSSGANVLTF.

Worth noting for this clonotype: An end of the junction differs from the germline gene, which may be a read error. This sequence joins TRBV29-1 and TRBJ2-2; perhaps D is TRBD1 or TRBD2 (5 bases each). Germline CDR1 and CDR2: SQVTM and ANQGSEA. This CDR3 contains 16 residues. The CDR3 DNA is TGCAGCGTAGAAGACCCGGGACGGAGCTTAATAGGGGAGCTGTTTTTT. This sequence encodes CSVEDPGRSLIGELFF.

This clonotype was seen more than once but under ten times. This chain links TRBV20-1 with TRBJ1-5, with 7 bases fitting TRBD1. J lost 4 bases, V lost 2 bases, and 11 bases had no gene match. CDR1 and CDR2 from the germline V gene are DFQATT and SNEGSKA (reference sequence). The CDR3 spans 16 residues. CDR3 sequence reads: CSARHLGTAENQPQHF. CDR3 nucleotides: TGCAGTGCTAGACACTTAGGGACAGCTGAGAATCAGCCCCAGCATTTT.

The CDR3 sequence is CASRGQGSGYTF. The DNA for the CDR3 is TGTGCCAGCAGAGGACAGGGGAGCGGCTACACCTTC. The chain uses TRBV6-5 and TRBJ1-2; 9 bases map to TRBD1. Germline V gene sequence: CDR1 MNHEY, CDR2 SVGAGI. The CDR3 is 12 residues long. J was trimmed by 8 bases and V by 6 bases; bases with no gene match: 4.

This clonotype appeared a few times. This chain joins TRBV5-1 and TRBJ2-2; 7 bases are a match to TRBD1. CDR1 and CDR2 from the germline V gene are SGHRS and YFSETQ. Losses at the gene ends were 6 bases for V and 5 bases for J; bases not matched to a gene: 7. The CDR3 consists of 14 residues. The CDR3 reads CASKRAQGTGELFF. The CDR3 DNA reads as TGCGCCAGCAAGAGGGCACAGGGGACCGGGGAGCTGTTTTTT.

There are a few counts of this clonotype. This chain uses TRBV5-1 with TRBJ2-5; 9 bases line up with TRBD2. V was pared by 2 bases and J by 3 bases, with 5 bases of the junction left unmatched. The germline CDR1 and CDR2 sequences are SGHRS and YFSETQ. This CDR3 has 15 amino acids. CDR3 nucleotide sequence: TGCGCCAGCAGCTTTTCGACTAGCGGTAAAGAGACCCAGTACTTC. Amino acids: CASSFSTSGKETQYF.

This clonotype was found a few times. CDR3 sequence reads: CASSQGLNEQFF. DNA of the CDR3: TGTGCCAGCAGCCAAGGGCTCAATGAGCAGTTCTTC. This chain uses TRBV4-2 with TRBJ2-1; unclear D gene. CDR1 and CDR2 (germline): LGHNA, YNFKEQ. There are 12 residues in the CDR3. Trimming removed 1 base from V and 6 bases from J, with 4 bases in between.

This clonotype was found many times. The chain has TRBV11-2 and TRBJ2-7, with D perhaps assigned TRBD1 or TRBD2 (5 bases each). The CDR3 is made up of 15 amino acids. Per germline, CDR1 SGHAT and CDR2 FQNNGV. V lost 4 bases and J 0 bases, leaving 13 bases between the germline ends. CDR3 loop: CASSSISGTSYEQYF. The DNA of the CDR3 is TGTGCCAGCAGCTCGATTTCCGGGACCTCCTACGAGCAGTACTTC.

J is TRBJ1-2 and V is TRBV12-5; 9 bases map to TRBD1. The CDR3 has 17 amino acids. J was trimmed by 4 bases and V by 2 bases; bases with no gene match: 11. CDR1 and CDR2 (germline): LGHNT, FRNRAP. The CDR3 spells CASGLPRGGQGGYGYTF. The CDR3 bases are TGTGCTAGTGGTTTGCCCCGAGGGGGACAGGGAGGCTATGGCTACACCTTC.

V and J are TRBV28 and TRBJ2-3; 10 nucleotides match TRBD1. This CDR3 comprises 15 residues. Germline trimming cut 6 bases from V and 8 bases from J; bases unmatched to any gene: 11. Germline loops: CDR1 MDHEN, CDR2 SYDVKM. The CDR3 coding sequence is TGTGCCAGCAGCCCGTCCGACCGGACAGGGGGTACGCAGTATTTT. This codes for CASSPSDRTGGTQYF.

This clonotype was found a few times. This chain joins TRBV4-1 and TRBJ2-4, with unresolved D. Per germline, CDR1 MGHRA and CDR2 YSYEKL. With 1 base removed from V and 0 bases from J, the gap between germline ends came to 16 bases. The CDR3 length is 18 residues. CDR3 sequence reads: CASSQVGKQLAAKNIQYF. The CDR3 DNA is TGCGCCAGCAGCCAAGTGGGGAAACAGCTCGCAGCCAAAAACATTCAGTACTTC.